This record covers a single T cell receptor (beta chain). Its antigen remains unknown. This specimen belongs to a study of T cell responses to AZD1222 COVID-19 vaccine. About the research overall: The study pooled second doses at about 4 or about 12 weeks. Whole-study results and caveats: Sampling that yielded the repertoires occurred only after the peak T cell response. An increase in Spike-specific TCR breadth and depth was observed after two AZD1222 doses. Among spike-specific TCRs, nearly half reportedly target unmutated variant regions.

Assay used: immunoSEQ multiplex PCR; TCRdb lists only in-frame clones, some missing. The data show under 140,000 clones, around 80% seen once. Looked up from germline, CDR1 is SGHVS and CDR2 is FQNEAQ. Trimming removed 1 base from V and 4 bases from J, with 26 bases in between. The CDR3 extends over 20 amino acids. The chain combines TRBV7-8 with TRBJ1-5; D is perhaps TRBD1 (6 bases). This clonotype was obtained from an adult in good health. This specimen consisted of peripheral blood, obtained on day 0 of AZD1222 vaccination. The CDR3: CASSLEVYWTARRVNQPQHF. In DNA form, the CDR3 reads TGTGCCAGCAGCTTAGAGGTCTATTGGACAGCGCGGCGGGTAAATCAGCCCCAGCATTTT.